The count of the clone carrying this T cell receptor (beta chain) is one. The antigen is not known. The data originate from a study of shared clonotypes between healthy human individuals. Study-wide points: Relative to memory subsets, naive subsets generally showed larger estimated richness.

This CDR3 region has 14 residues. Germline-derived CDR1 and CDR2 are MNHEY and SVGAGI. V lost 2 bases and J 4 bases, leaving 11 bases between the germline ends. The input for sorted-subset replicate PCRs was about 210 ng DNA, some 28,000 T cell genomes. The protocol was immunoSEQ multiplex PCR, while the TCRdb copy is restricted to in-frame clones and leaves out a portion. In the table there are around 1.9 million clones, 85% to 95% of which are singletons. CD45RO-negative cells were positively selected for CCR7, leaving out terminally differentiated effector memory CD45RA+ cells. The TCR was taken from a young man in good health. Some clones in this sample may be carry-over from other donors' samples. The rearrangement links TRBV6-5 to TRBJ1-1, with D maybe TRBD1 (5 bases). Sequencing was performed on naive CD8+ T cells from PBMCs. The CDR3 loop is CASSYGGEGTEAFF. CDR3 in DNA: TGTGCCAGCAGTTACGGGGGTGAGGGCACTGAAGCTTTCTTT.